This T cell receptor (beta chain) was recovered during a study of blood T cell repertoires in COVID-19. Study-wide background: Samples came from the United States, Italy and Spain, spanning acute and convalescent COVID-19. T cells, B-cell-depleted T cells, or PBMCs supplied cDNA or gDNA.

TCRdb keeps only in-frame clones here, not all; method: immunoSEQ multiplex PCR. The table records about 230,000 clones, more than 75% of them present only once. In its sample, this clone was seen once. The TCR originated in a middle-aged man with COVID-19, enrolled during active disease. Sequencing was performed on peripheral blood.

CDR3: CASQREGRVTGELFF. The DNA for the CDR3 is TGTGCCAGCCAGCGGGAGGGCCGGGTCACCGGGGAGCTGTTTTTT. The chain couples TRBV19 to TRBJ2-2, with 10 bases matching TRBD2. The CDR3 sequence is 15 residues long. Germline loops: CDR1 LNHDA, CDR2 SQIVND (reference sequence). The ends lost 9 bases at V and 4 bases at J; junction bases unmatched: 8.